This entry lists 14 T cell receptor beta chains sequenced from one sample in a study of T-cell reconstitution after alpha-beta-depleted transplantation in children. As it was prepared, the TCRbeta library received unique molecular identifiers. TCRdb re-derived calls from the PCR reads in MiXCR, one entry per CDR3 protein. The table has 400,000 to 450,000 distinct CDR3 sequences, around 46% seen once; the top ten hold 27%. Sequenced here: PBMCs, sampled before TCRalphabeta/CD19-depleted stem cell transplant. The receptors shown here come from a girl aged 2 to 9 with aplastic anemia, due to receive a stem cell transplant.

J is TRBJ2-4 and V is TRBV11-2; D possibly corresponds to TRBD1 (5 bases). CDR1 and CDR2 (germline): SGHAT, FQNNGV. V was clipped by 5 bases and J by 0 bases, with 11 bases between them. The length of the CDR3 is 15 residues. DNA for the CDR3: TGTGCCAGCAGCGGCAGACAGTTAGCCAAAAACATTCAGTACTTC. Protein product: CASSGRQLAKNIQYF.

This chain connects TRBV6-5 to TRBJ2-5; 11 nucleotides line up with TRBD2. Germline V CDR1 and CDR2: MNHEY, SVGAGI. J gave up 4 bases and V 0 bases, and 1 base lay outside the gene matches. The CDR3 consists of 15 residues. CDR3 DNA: TGTGCCAGCAGTTACTCTAGCGGGGGGGGAGAGACCCAGTACTTC. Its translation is CASSYSSGGGETQYF.

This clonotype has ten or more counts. CDR3 in amino acids: CASSPGLAGKNEQFF. DNA of the CDR3: TGCGCCAGCAGCCCGGGACTAGCGGGAAAGAATGAGCAGTTCTTC. The chain employs TRBV5-1 and TRBJ2-1; TRBD2 matches 13 bases. Germline CDR1 SGHRS, CDR2 YFSETQ. Trimming cost V 4 bases and J 7 bases; bases outside gene matches: 5. This CDR3 comprises 15 residues.

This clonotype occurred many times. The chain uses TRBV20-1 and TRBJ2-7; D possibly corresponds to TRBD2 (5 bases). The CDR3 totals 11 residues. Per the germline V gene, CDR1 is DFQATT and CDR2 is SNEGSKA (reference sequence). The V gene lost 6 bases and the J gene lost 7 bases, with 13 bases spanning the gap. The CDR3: CSAEGTGEQYF. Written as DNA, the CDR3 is TGCAGTGCCGAGGGCACTGGGGAGCAGTACTTC.

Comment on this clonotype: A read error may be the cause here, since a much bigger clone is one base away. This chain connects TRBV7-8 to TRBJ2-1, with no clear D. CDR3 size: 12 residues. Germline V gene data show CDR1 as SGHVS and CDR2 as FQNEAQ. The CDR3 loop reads CAGSPNGLQQFF. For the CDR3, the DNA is TGTGCCGGCAGCCCGAACGGGTTGCAGCAGTTCTTC.

The CDR3 protein is CATSREGGSAKNIQYF. The CDR3, as DNA: TGTGCCACCAGCAGAGAGGGGGGCTCGGCCAAAAACATTCAGTACTTC. This chain uses TRBV15 with TRBJ2-4; the D call may be TRBD1 or TRBD2 (6 bases each). The CDR3 length is 16 residues. V lost 0 bases and J 1 base, leaving 10 bases between the germline ends. The V gene's germline CDR1 is LNHNV and CDR2 YYDKDF (reference sequence).

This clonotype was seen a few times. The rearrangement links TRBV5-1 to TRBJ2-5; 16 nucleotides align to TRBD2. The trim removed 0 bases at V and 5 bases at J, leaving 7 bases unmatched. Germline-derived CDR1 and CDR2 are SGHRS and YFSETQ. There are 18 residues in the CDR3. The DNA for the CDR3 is TGCGCCAGCAGCTTGGAGGGACTAGCGGGAGGGAAAGCGGAGACCCAGTACTTC. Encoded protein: CASSLEGLAGGKAETQYF.

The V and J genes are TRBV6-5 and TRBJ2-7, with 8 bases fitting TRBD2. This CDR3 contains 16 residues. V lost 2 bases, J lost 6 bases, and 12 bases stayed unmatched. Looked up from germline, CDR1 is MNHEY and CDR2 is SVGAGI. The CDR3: CASSYVREGFGGEQYF. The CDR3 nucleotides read TGTGCCAGCAGTTACGTCCGGGAGGGATTCGGAGGCGAGCAGTACTTC.

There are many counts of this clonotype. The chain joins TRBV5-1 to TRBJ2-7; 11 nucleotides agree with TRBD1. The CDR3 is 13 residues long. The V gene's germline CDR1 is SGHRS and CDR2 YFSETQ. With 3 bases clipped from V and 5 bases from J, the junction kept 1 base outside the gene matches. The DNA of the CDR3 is TGCGCCAGCAGCTGGACAGGGGGCAACGAGCAGTACTTC. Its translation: CASSWTGGNEQYF. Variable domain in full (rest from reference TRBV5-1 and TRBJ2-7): KAGVTQTPRYLIKTRGQQVTLSCSPISGHRSVSWYQQTPGQGLQFLFEYFSETQRNKGNFPGRFSGRQFSNSRSEMNVSTLELGDSALYLCASSWTGGNEQYFGPGTRLTVT.

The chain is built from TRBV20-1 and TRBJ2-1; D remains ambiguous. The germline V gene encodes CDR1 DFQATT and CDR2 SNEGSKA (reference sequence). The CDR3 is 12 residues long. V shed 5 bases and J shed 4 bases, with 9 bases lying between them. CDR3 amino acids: CSAPTTYNEQFF. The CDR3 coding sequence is TGCAGTGCTCCGACCACTTACAATGAGCAGTTCTTC.

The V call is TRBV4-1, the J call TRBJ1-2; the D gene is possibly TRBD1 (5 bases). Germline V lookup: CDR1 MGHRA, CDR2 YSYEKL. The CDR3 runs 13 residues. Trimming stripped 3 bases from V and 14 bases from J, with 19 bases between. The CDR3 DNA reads TGCGCCAGCAGCCACCGGGACCGCCCGGGTGAAACCTTC. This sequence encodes CASSHRDRPGETF.

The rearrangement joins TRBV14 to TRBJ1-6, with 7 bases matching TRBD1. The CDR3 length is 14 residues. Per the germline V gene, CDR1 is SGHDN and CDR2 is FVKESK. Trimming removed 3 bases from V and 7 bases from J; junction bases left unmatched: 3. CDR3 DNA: TGTGCCAGCAGCCAGGGACAGAGGAATTCACCCCTCCACTTT. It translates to CASSQGQRNSPLHF.

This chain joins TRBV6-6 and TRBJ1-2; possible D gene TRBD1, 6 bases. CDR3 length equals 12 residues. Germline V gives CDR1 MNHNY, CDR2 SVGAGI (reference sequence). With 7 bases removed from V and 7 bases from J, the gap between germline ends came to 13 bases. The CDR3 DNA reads TGTGCCAGCACCTTGGAGGGGGGTGGCTACACCTTC. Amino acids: CASTLEGGGYTF.

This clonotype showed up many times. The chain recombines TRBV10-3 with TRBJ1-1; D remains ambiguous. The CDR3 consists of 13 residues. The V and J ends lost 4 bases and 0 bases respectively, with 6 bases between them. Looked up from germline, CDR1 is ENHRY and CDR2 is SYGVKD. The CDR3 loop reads CAISAVMNTEAFF. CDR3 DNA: TGTGCCATCAGTGCGGTGATGAACACTGAAGCTTTCTTT.